This T cell receptor beta chain was identified during a study of cytomegalovirus exposure and HLA in healthy donors. Findings and caveats of the study: In vitro confirmation showed three CMV-associated chains to be CMV antigen specific. Most TCRs appeared rarely, but some public TCRs recurred in many donors. There were reportedly fewer N-insertions in an Asian-associated ancestry cluster than the roughly 700-donor mean, in a later analysis.

Details on this clone: No antigen is known for it.

Primers: 60 Vbeta forward and 13 Jbeta reverse. The data were produced by immunoSEQ multiplex PCR, yet TCRdb's version contains in-frame clones alone and is incomplete. This sample has about 120,000 clones, with about 78% found just once. This CDR3 has 15 amino acids. Unmatched junction bases numbered 2, after V lost 4 bases and J lost 3 bases. Per germline, CDR1 MGHRA and CDR2 YSYEKL. The rearrangement uses TRBV4-1 and TRBJ2-2, with TRBD1 identical over 10 bases. This TCR was sampled from a woman aged 40 to 49 in good health and CMV-seropositive. Sequencing was carried out using PBMCs. The CDR3 region has the DNA TGCGCCAGCAGCCCCGGGACAGGGGACACCGGGGAGCTGTTTTTT. It encodes CASSPGTGDTGELFF.